Below are 8 T cell receptor beta chains sequenced from a single sample in a study of cytomegalovirus exposure and HLA in healthy donors. TCRdb keeps only in-frame clones here, not all; method: immunoSEQ multiplex PCR. The sample lists 220,000 or so clones, roughly 80% occurring once. Specimen: PBMCs. These receptors all come from a young woman in good health and CMV-seronegative.

The chain combines TRBV28 with TRBJ1-5; tentatively, D is TRBD1 (5 bases). CDR3 length: 13 amino acids. Germline V lookup: CDR1 MDHEN, CDR2 SYDVKM. Trimming stripped 2 bases from V and 8 bases from J, with 10 bases between. DNA of the CDR3: TGTGCCAGCAGTTTAGGGCCGGACAAGCCCCAGCATTTT. Protein product: CASSLGPDKPQHF.

The chain employs TRBV6-5 and TRBJ1-1; no clear D gene. There are 14 residues in the CDR3. CDR1 MNHEY and CDR2 SVGAGI come from the germline V gene. The germline V and J ends were trimmed by 8 bases and 5 bases, with 18 bases remaining between them. The CDR3 coding sequence is TGTGCCAGCTCCCCGGCCCCCGGGTGGACTGAAGCTTTCTTT. Its translation: CASSPAPGWTEAFF.

The J gene is TRBJ1-2, the V gene TRBV28, with a tentative D call TRBD1 (5 bases). Per germline, CDR1 MDHEN and CDR2 SYDVKM. The V and J ends lost 5 bases and 8 bases respectively, with 21 bases between them. The CDR3 runs to 15 residues. CDR3 region: CASSTPPGGLYGYTF. In DNA form, the CDR3 reads TGTGCCAGCAGTACGCCCCCCGGGGGACTCTACGGCTACACCTTC.

J is TRBJ2-7 and V is TRBV7-8; TRBD2 aligns across 7 bases. The CDR3 covers 13 residues. V gave up 2 bases and J gave up 4 bases; unmatched junction bases: 2. In germline, CDR1 is SGHVS, CDR2 FQNEAQ. In DNA, the CDR3 is TGTGCCAGCAGCTTACAGGGAGGGTACGAGCAGTACTTC. This codes for CASSLQGGYEQYF.

The chain uses TRBV6-5 and TRBJ1-2; perhaps TRBD1 as D (5 bases). CDR3 length: 14 residues. The germline V gene has CDR1 MNHEY and CDR2 SVGAGI. The ends were cut back, 2 bases at V and 5 bases at J, with 12 bases in the middle. The CDR3 DNA reads TGTGCCAGCAGTTACGGGGCAGCCAGTTATGGCTACACCTTC. Translated: CASSYGAASYGYTF.

This clone was seen once. The chain links TRBV19 to TRBJ2-7; a weak D match, TRBD1 (6 bases). Germline V gene lookup returns CDR1 LNHDA and CDR2 SQIVND (reference sequence). V lost 1 base, J lost 3 bases, and 13 bases lay in between. The CDR3 has 15 residues. CDR3 region: CASSIGGRGIYEQYF. The DNA for the CDR3 is TGTGCCAGTAGTATAGGGGGCAGGGGCATCTACGAGCAGTACTTC.

This chain connects TRBV9 to TRBJ1-1; tentatively, D is TRBD1 (5 bases). Germline V lookup: CDR1 SGDLS, CDR2 YYNGEE. V was trimmed by 7 bases and J by 7 bases, leaving 23 bases between them. CDR3 length: 15 amino acids. The CDR3 DNA reads as TGTGCCAGCCCTTTTGCCGTGGGGCGTCCGGGTGAAGCTTTCTTT. It is translated as CASPFAVGRPGEAFF.

This clone was seen just once. The chain employs TRBV9 and TRBJ1-1; the D is unclear. The CDR3 length is 13 residues. V lost 3 bases and J lost 6, with 12 bases in between. CDR1 and CDR2 from the germline V gene are SGDLS and YYNGEE. The CDR3 protein is CASSGDLNAEAFF. As DNA, the CDR3 is TGTGCCAGCAGCGGGGATTTGAATGCTGAAGCTTTCTTT.